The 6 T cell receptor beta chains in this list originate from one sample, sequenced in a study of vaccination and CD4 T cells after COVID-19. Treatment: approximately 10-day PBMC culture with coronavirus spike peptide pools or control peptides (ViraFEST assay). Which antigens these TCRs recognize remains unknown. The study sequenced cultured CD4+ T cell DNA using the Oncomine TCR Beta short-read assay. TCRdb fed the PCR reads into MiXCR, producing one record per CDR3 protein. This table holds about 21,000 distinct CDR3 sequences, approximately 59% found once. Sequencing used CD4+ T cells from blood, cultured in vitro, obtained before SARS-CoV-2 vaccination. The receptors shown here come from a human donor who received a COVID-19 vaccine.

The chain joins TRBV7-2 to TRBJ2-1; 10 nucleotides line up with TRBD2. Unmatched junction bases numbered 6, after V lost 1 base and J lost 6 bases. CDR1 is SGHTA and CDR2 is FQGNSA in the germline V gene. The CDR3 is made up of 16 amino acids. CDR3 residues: CASSLVLASGGNEQFF. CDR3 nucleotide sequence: TGTGCCAGCAGCTTAGTGTTGGCTAGCGGGGGCAATGAGCAGTTCTTC.

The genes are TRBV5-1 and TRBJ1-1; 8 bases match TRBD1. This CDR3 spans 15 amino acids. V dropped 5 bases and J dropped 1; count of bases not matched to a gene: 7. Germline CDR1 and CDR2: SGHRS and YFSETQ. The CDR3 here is CASSPTDRGNTEAFF. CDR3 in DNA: TGCGCCAGCAGTCCCACCGACAGGGGGAACACTGAAGCTTTCTTT.

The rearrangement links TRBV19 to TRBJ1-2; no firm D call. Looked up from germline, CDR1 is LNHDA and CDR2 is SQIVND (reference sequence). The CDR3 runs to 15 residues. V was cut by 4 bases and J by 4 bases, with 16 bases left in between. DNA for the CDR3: TGTGCCAGTAGTACCGGGTCCTCGGGCTTCTATGGCTACACCTTC. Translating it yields CASSTGSSGFYGYTF.

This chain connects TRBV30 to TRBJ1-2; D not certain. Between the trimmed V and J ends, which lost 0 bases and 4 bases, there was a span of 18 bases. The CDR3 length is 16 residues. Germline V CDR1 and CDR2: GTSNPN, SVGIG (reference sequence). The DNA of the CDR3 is TGTGCCTGGAGTGTACTATCAGTCCGTAGGGTCTATGGCTACACCTTC. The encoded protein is CAWSVLSVRRVYGYTF.

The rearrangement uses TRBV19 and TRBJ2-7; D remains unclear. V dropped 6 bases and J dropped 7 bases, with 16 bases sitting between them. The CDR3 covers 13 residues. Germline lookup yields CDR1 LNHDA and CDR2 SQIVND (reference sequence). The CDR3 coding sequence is TGTGCCAGTAGAATTGGCCCCGATTCAGAGCAGTACTTC. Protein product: CASRIGPDSEQYF. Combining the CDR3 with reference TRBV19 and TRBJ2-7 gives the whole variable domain DGGITQSPKYLFRKEGQNVTLSCEQNLNHDAMYWYRQDPGQGLRLIYYSQIVNDFQKGDIAEGYSVSREKKESFPLTVTSAQKNPTAFYLCASRIGPDSEQYFGPGTRLTVT.

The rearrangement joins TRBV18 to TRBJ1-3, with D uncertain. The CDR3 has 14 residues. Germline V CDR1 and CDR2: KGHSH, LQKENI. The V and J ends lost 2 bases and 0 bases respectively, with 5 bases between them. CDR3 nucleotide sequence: TGTGCCAGCTCACCAACCAACTCTGGAAACACCATATATTTT. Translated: CASSPTNSGNTIYF. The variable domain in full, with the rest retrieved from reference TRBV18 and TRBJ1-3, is NAGVMQNPRHLVRRRGQEARLRCSPMKGHSHVYWYRQLPEEGLKFMVYLQKENIIDESGMPKERFSAEFPKEGPSILRIQQVVRGDSAAYFCASSPTNSGNTIYFGEGSWLTVV.